A single sample gave rise to the 8 T cell receptor beta chains below, sequenced in a study of Ad26.COV2.S vaccination and SARS-CoV-2 variants. This sample's treatment: around 19 received Ad26.COV2.S at low or high dose, single or two shots; about 5 received placebo; per-sample allocation not given. Repertoires come from day 63 after the first vaccine or placebo injection. The data were produced by immunoSEQ multiplex PCR, yet TCRdb's version contains in-frame clones alone and is incomplete. This sample has approximately 340,000 clones, with roughly 85% found just once. Sample: peripheral blood, taken in a trial of Ad26.COV2.S vaccine versus placebo. The receptors stem from a person aged 18 to 59 who received the Ad26.COV2.S COVID-19 vaccine or a placebo.

The V call is TRBV5-1, the J call TRBJ1-1; D gene ambiguous. With 2 bases removed from V and 5 bases from J, the gap between germline ends came to 10 bases. CDR3 size: 13 residues. Germline CDR1 reads SGHRS; CDR2 reads YFSETQ. The CDR3 is CASSFSATTEAFF. The CDR3 region has the DNA TGCGCCAGCAGCTTCTCAGCAACAACTGAAGCTTTCTTT.

In this sample, this clone turned up many times. Distinct nucleotide sequences in the sample also encode this CDR3. The chain uses TRBV7-8 and TRBJ1-2, with 8 bases aligning to TRBD1. Per germline, CDR1 SGHVS and CDR2 FQNEAQ. V shed 5 bases and J 5 bases; nucleotides not matched to a gene: 13. The CDR3 runs to 16 residues. CDR3 amino acids: CASSGQGAGKAYGYTF. The CDR3 nucleotides are TGTGCCAGCAGCGGACAGGGCGCCGGGAAGGCTTATGGCTACACCTTC.

In this sample, this clone turned up a few times. V and J are TRBV10-1 and TRBJ2-2; the D is unclear. The germline V and J ends were trimmed by 4 bases and 0 bases, with 9 bases remaining between them. CDR1 WNHNN and CDR2 SYGVQD come from the germline V gene (reference sequence). This CDR3 has 15 residues. CDR3 residues: CASSAGYPNTGELFF. CDR3 nucleotides: TGCGCCAGCAGTGCCGGGTACCCGAACACCGGGGAGCTGTTTTTT.

The rearrangement links TRBV5-6 to TRBJ1-6; no clear D. V was shortened by 0 bases and J by 6 bases, with 7 bases between the two germline ends. Germline V gene lookup returns CDR1 SGHDT and CDR2 YYEEEE. The length of the CDR3 is 14 residues. The CDR3 DNA is TGTGCCAGCAGCTTGGGTTTCGGTAATTCACCCCTCCACTTT. This sequence encodes CASSLGFGNSPLHF.

The chain links TRBV7-9 to TRBJ2-1; 12 nucleotides line up with TRBD2. Unmatched junction bases numbered 5, after V lost 5 bases and J lost 9 bases. Germline V gives CDR1 SEHNR, CDR2 FQNEAQ (reference sequence). The length of the CDR3 is 14 residues. The DNA for the CDR3 is TGTGCCAGCAGCGCTAGCGGGGGGGCCGGTGAGCAGTTCTTC. Protein sequence: CASSASGGAGEQFF. Using reference TRBV7-9 and TRBJ2-1 for the parts outside the CDR3, the full variable domain is DTGVSQNPRHKITKRGQNVTFRCDPISEHNRLYWYRQTLGQGPEFLTYFQNEAQLEKSRLLSDRFSAERPKGSFSTLEIQRTEQGDSAMYLCASSASGGAGEQFFGPGTRLTVL.

The V call is TRBV5-4, the J call TRBJ2-7; D is tentatively TRBD1 or TRBD2 (5 bases each). This CDR3 has 13 residues. The V end lost 5 bases, the J end lost 5 bases, and 14 bases lay between the germline ends. Per the germline V gene, CDR1 is SGHNT and CDR2 is YYREEE (reference sequence). In nucleotides, the CDR3 is TGTGCCAGCAGTAGGGACCCGGCGGACGAGCAGTACTTC. It yields the protein CASSRDPADEQYF.

V is TRBV3-1 (or the pseudogene TRBV3-2) and J is TRBJ1-4, with D perhaps matching TRBD1 (5 bases). Per the germline V gene, CDR1 is LGHDT and CDR2 is YNNKEL (reference sequence). There are 12 residues in the CDR3. Trimming pared 4 bases from V and 8 bases from J, leaving 8 bases between. Here the CDR3 DNA reads TGTGCCAGCAGCCCGGGACCCGAAAAACTGTTTTTT. This encodes CASSPGPEKLFF.

CDR3: CATHRKDRESTDTQYF. In DNA form, the CDR3 reads TGTGCCACCCACAGAAAAGACAGGGAGTCCACAGATACGCAGTATTTT. The rearrangement uses TRBV19 and TRBJ2-3; 7 positions agree with TRBD1. This CDR3 is 16 amino acids long. Germline V gene sequence: CDR1 LNHDA, CDR2 SQIVND (reference sequence). V lost 10 bases, J lost 2 bases, and 15 bases stayed unmatched. The full variable domain, with the rest looked up from reference TRBV19 and TRBJ2-3, is DGGITQSPKYLFRKEGQNVTLSCEQNLNHDAMYWYRQDPGQGLRLIYYSQIVNDFQKGDIAEGYSVSREKKESFPLTVTSAQKNPTAFYLCATHRKDRESTDTQYFGPGTRLTVL.